These 11 T cell receptor beta chains were sequenced from one sample in a study of cytomegalovirus exposure and HLA in healthy donors. The study ran its PCR with 60 Vbeta and 13 Jbeta primers. TCRdb's copy holds only in-frame clones and misses some; the assay was immunoSEQ multiplex PCR. The repertoire holds 35,000 to 50,000 clones, with approximately 47% as singletons. Source material: PBMCs. The source is a man aged 60 to 69 in good health and CMV-seronegative.

The gene calls are TRBV6-1 and TRBJ1-2; possible D gene TRBD1, 6 bases. CDR1 is MNHNS and CDR2 is SASEGT in the germline V gene. The CDR3 extends over 15 amino acids. V lost 5 bases and J lost 2, with 15 bases in between. CDR3 protein: CASSLETGENYGYTF. For the CDR3, the DNA is TGTGCCAGCAGTCTTGAGACAGGAGAGAACTATGGCTACACCTTC.

The chain employs TRBV4-1 and TRBJ2-7, with a tentative D call TRBD1 (5 bases). Between the trimmed V and J ends, which lost 4 bases and 0 bases, there was a span of 16 bases. CDR1 is MGHRA and CDR2 is YSYEKL in the germline V gene. The CDR3 has 16 residues. The DNA of the CDR3 is TGCGCCAGCAGCCCGTCTCGCGCAGGGATCTCCTACGAGCAGTACTTC. Amino acid sequence: CASSPSRAGISYEQYF.

The chain joins TRBV7-7 to TRBJ2-5; D is possibly TRBD2 (6 bases). The V gene's germline CDR1 is SSHAT and CDR2 FNYEAQ (reference sequence). The CDR3 spans 16 residues. The V gene lost 5 bases and the J gene lost 9 bases, with 25 bases spanning the gap. The CDR3 DNA reads TGTGCCAGCAGCCCCCGTTCGTCGCGACCGCGGGGCGCCCAGTACTTC. As protein: CASSPRSSRPRGAQYF. Together with reference TRBV7-7 and TRBJ2-5, the CDR3 gives the full variable domain: GAGVSQSPRYKVTKRGQDVTLRCDPISSHATLYWYQQALGQGPEFLTYFNYEAQPDKSGLPSDRFSAERPEGSISTLTIQRTEQRDSAMYRCASSPRSSRPRGAQYFGPGTRLLVL.

This clone was detected a few times. The genes are TRBV6-1 and TRBJ2-7; 8 bases map to TRBD1. J gave up 1 base and V 8 bases, and 4 bases lay outside the gene matches. This CDR3 region has 13 residues. The germline CDR1 and CDR2 sequences are MNHNS and SASEGT. In nucleotides, the CDR3 is TGTGCCAGCGGGGACAGGACTTCCTACGAGCAGTACTTC. Its protein product is CASGDRTSYEQYF.

This chain links TRBV14 with TRBJ2-3, with a possible D match to TRBD1 (6 bases). V was pared by 4 bases and J by 8 bases, with 25 bases between. The CDR3 has 17 amino acids. Per germline, CDR1 SGHDN and CDR2 FVKESK. In nucleotides, the CDR3 is TGTGCCAGCAGCCCTAGACAGGTTAGCAGGAATCGTCCTACGCAGTATTTT. Translating gives CASSPRQVSRNRPTQYF.

Of note for this clone: Other DNA variants within this sample encode the same CDR3. This sequence joins TRBV7-2 and TRBJ1-1; no clear D. The germline CDR1 and CDR2 sequences are SGHTA and FQGNSA. V lost 3 bases, J lost 0 bases, and 8 bases lay in between. The CDR3 is 14 residues long. CDR3 residues: CASSLRGMNTEAFF. CDR3 nucleotides: TGTGCCAGCAGCTTGAGAGGTATGAACACTGAAGCTTTCTTT.

The rearrangement uses TRBV6-5 and TRBJ2-7; 9 nucleotides align to TRBD2. J gave up 6 bases and V 2 bases, and 5 bases lay outside the gene matches. The CDR3 contains 14 residues. Germline V gene lookup returns CDR1 MNHEY and CDR2 SVGAGI. CDR3 protein: CASSYGGGRGEQYF. The CDR3, as DNA: TGTGCCAGCAGTTACGGAGGCGGGAGGGGCGAGCAGTACTTC.

This clone was observed a handful of times. V usage is TRBV6-5 and J usage is TRBJ2-1; D is perhaps TRBD2 (6 bases). The CDR3 has 15 amino acids. Trimming cost V 6 bases and J 3 bases, with 15 bases left between them. Germline values: CDR1 MNHEY, CDR2 SVGAGI. The CDR3 spells CASRTGGANYNEQFF. Here the CDR3 DNA reads TGTGCCAGCAGAACGGGCGGGGCAAACTACAATGAGCAGTTCTTC.

In nucleotides, the CDR3 is TGTGCCAGCAGTACGACAGGGACCTGGGGCAAAAACATTCAGTACTTC. Translated: CASSTTGTWGKNIQYF. The rearrangement uses TRBV28 and TRBJ2-4; 7 bases fit TRBD1. The CDR3 length is 16 residues. The germline V gene has CDR1 MDHEN and CDR2 SYDVKM. The junction had 10 bases not matched to a gene; V was cut back by 5 bases and J by 3 bases.

The chain employs TRBV28 and TRBJ1-1; perhaps TRBD1 as D (6 bases). Germline V gives CDR1 MDHEN, CDR2 SYDVKM. The V end was cut by 6 bases, the J end by 4 bases, with 15 bases between. The CDR3 runs 14 residues. The CDR3 sequence is CASRQRRGGTEAFF. Written as DNA, the CDR3 is TGTGCCAGCAGACAACGGCGAGGGGGCACTGAAGCTTTCTTT.

The V gene is TRBV5-1, the J gene TRBJ2-5; 10 bases align to TRBD2. Per germline, CDR1 SGHRS and CDR2 YFSETQ. CDR3 length: 13 residues. J was trimmed by 1 base and V by 7 bases; bases with no gene match: 1. The CDR3 DNA reads TGCGCCAGCCGGACTAGCGGCCAAGAGACCCAGTACTTC. It specifies CASRTSGQETQYF.